This is a list of T cell receptor beta chains from one sample in a study of blood T cell repertoires in COVID-19. Clones were read by immunoSEQ multiplex PCR, and TCRdb kept only the in-frame ones, dropping some. The data contain about 88,000 clones, roughly 87% of them singletons. The specimen was peripheral blood. The receptor set was obtained from a man younger than 35 with COVID-19, enrolled during active disease. The CDR3 runs from the conserved cysteine through the conserved F or W. A D gene is named only where the DNA matches it firmly. Clone size is given for some rows only: seen once, a few or many times, or a class if the clone is expanded.

v_gene: TRBV6-5
d_gene: .
abundance: .
j_gene: TRBJ2-1
CDR3nt: TGTGCCAGCAGTTCCGGAGCTAGCCTCTACAATGAGCAGTTCTTC
CDR3aa: CASSSGASLYNEQFF

v_gene: TRBV13
d_gene: .
abundance: .
j_gene: TRBJ2-3
CDR3nt: TGTGCCAGCAGCTCTAGCGCCGGGAGTGACACAGATACGCAGTATTTT
CDR3aa: CASSSSAGSDTDTQYF

v_gene: TRBV5-4
d_gene: TRBD1
abundance: few
j_gene: TRBJ1-2
CDR3nt: TGTGCCAGCAGCCCAGCAGGGGGATTGGGCTACACCTTC
CDR3aa: CASSPAGGLGYTF

v_gene: TRBV6-5
d_gene: TRBD1
abundance: .
j_gene: TRBJ2-7
CDR3nt: TGTGCCAGCAGGGACAAGGGACAGGGGGCGTACGAGCAGTACTTC
CDR3aa: CASRDKGQGAYEQYF

v_gene: TRBV6-5
d_gene: TRBD1
abundance: .
j_gene: TRBJ2-7
CDR3nt: TGTGCCAGCATGGGACAGGGGGCGGACGAGCAGTACTTC
CDR3aa: CASMGQGADEQYF

v_gene: TRBV3-1/TRBV3-2
d_gene: .
abundance: once
j_gene: TRBJ1-5
CDR3nt: TGTGCCAGCATCAACAGCCCGACAGTTTATAGCAATCAGCCCCAGCATTTT
CDR3aa: CASINSPTVYSNQPQHF

v_gene: TRBV9
d_gene: TRBD2
abundance: .
j_gene: TRBJ2-1
CDR3nt: TGTGCCAGCAGCGCCCAACCTAGCGGGAGCTCCTACAATGAGCAGTTCTTC
CDR3aa: CASSAQPSGSSYNEQFF

v_gene: TRBV30
d_gene: TRBD1
abundance: .
j_gene: TRBJ1-3
CDR3nt: TGTGCCCACGCCCGGGACAGGGGCTCTGGAAACACCATATATTTT
CDR3aa: CAHARDRGSGNTIYF

v_gene: TRBV7-8
d_gene: .
abundance: .
j_gene: TRBJ1-5
CDR3nt: TGTGCCAGCAGCCTTGACAGCGTTAGCAATCAGCCCCAGCATTTT
CDR3aa: CASSLDSVSNQPQHF

v_gene: TRBV13
d_gene: .
abundance: .
j_gene: TRBJ1-1
CDR3nt: TGTGCCAGCAGCCCCGAGGGTGGGAACACTGAAGCTTTCTTT
CDR3aa: CASSPEGGNTEAFF

v_gene: TRBV28
d_gene: .
abundance: once
j_gene: TRBJ1-1
CDR3nt: TGTGCCAGCAGTATCTCTCACAGGGTAACTTTCTTT
CDR3aa: CASSISHRVTFF

v_gene: TRBV7-6
d_gene: .
abundance: .
j_gene: TRBJ2-5
CDR3nt: TGTGCCAGCAGCCCCTATGTTGTGCGGGGGCGGGAGACCCAGTACTTC
CDR3aa: CASSPYVVRGRETQYF

v_gene: TRBV7-9
d_gene: .
abundance: .
j_gene: TRBJ1-4
CDR3nt: TGTGCCAGCAGCTCCCGGGACTCAAATGAAAAACTGTTTTTT
CDR3aa: CASSSRDSNEKLFF

v_gene: TRBV24-1
d_gene: .
abundance: .
j_gene: TRBJ2-3
CDR3nt: TGTGCCACCAGTGAGGGAGTAAGGCGCACAGATACGCAGTATTTT
CDR3aa: CATSEGVRRTDTQYF

v_gene: TRBV6-5
d_gene: .
abundance: .
j_gene: TRBJ2-3
CDR3nt: TGTGCCAGCAGTTACTCGATAAACAGGGCAGATACGCAGTATTTT
CDR3aa: CASSYSINRADTQYF

v_gene: TRBV19
d_gene: TRBD2
abundance: .
j_gene: TRBJ2-7
CDR3nt: TGTGCCAGTAGCGCCGCTAGCGGGAGAGCTTCCGAGCAGTACTTC
CDR3aa: CASSAASGRASEQYF

v_gene: TRBV7-9
d_gene: .
abundance: .
j_gene: TRBJ1-2
CDR3nt: TGTGCCAGCAGCTTACAGGGCAGGAACTATGGCTACACCTTC
CDR3aa: CASSLQGRNYGYTF

v_gene: TRBV29-1
d_gene: TRBD2
abundance: .
j_gene: TRBJ2-3
CDR3nt: TGCAGCGTGCGGACTAGCGGGACAGATACGCAGTATTTT
CDR3aa: CSVRTSGTDTQYF

v_gene: TRBV6-2/TRBV6-3
d_gene: TRBD1
abundance: .
j_gene: TRBJ1-5
CDR3nt: TGTGCCAGCAGCCGCGGACAGGGCCCATTTGGGCAGCCCCAGCATTTT
CDR3aa: CASSRGQGPFGQPQHF

v_gene: TRBV18
d_gene: .
abundance: .
j_gene: TRBJ1-1
CDR3nt: TGTGCCAGCTCACGACCTGGACAGCAAAACACTGAAGCTTTCTTT
CDR3aa: CASSRPGQQNTEAFF

v_gene: TRBV7-8
d_gene: TRBD1
abundance: .
j_gene: TRBJ2-7
CDR3nt: TGTGCCAGCAGCCCTCGACAGGGGGCCAGAGAGCAGTACTTC
CDR3aa: CASSPRQGAREQYF

v_gene: TRBV5-4
d_gene: .
abundance: .
j_gene: TRBJ2-7
CDR3nt: TGTGCCAGCAGCCGACGAGGGGGAACTATCTACGAGCAGTACTTC
CDR3aa: CASSRRGGTIYEQYF

v_gene: TRBV3-1/TRBV3-2
d_gene: TRBD1
abundance: .
j_gene: TRBJ2-7
CDR3nt: TGTGCCAGCAGCCAAGATGGGACAGCCGCGGACGAGCAGTACTTC
CDR3aa: CASSQDGTAADEQYF

v_gene: TRBV29-1
d_gene: .
abundance: .
j_gene: TRBJ2-7
CDR3nt: TGCAGCGTTGAAGCCGACTCAACCTACGAGCAGTACTTC
CDR3aa: CSVEADSTYEQYF

v_gene: TRBV9
d_gene: TRBD2
abundance: .
j_gene: TRBJ2-1
CDR3nt: TGTGCCAGCAGCGTCCACTGGCGGGGGAGCTCCTACAATGAGCAGTTCTTC
CDR3aa: CASSVHWRGSSYNEQFF

v_gene: TRBV28
d_gene: TRBD2
abundance: .
j_gene: TRBJ2-1
CDR3nt: TGTGCCAGCACCCTATCACCTAGCGGAGACTACAATGAGCAGTTCTTC
CDR3aa: CASTLSPSGDYNEQFF

v_gene: TRBV6-5
d_gene: TRBD2
abundance: once
j_gene: TRBJ2-7
CDR3nt: TGTGCCAGCAGTTACACTAGCGGGAGGAGCAACGAGCAGTACTTC
CDR3aa: CASSYTSGRSNEQYF

v_gene: TRBV7-2
d_gene: TRBD2
abundance: .
j_gene: TRBJ2-7
CDR3nt: TGTGCCAGCAGCTTAATAGCGGGAGGAGGCTACGAGCAGTACTTC
CDR3aa: CASSLIAGGGYEQYF

v_gene: TRBV24-1
d_gene: TRBD1
abundance: .
j_gene: TRBJ2-3
CDR3nt: TGTGCCACCAGTGATTTCCATGGGACAGTCGGAAGCACAGATACGCAGTATTTT
CDR3aa: CATSDFHGTVGSTDTQYF

v_gene: TRBV6-6
d_gene: TRBD1
abundance: few
j_gene: TRBJ1-2
CDR3nt: TGTGCCAGCAGTCGAGGGACAGGGACTCCTAACTATGGCTACACCTTC
CDR3aa: CASSRGTGTPNYGYTF

v_gene: TRBV28
d_gene: TRBD1
abundance: once
j_gene: TRBJ1-2
CDR3nt: TGTGCCAGCAGTACCCGGACAGGCTTCGGGCGCTATGGCTACACCTTC
CDR3aa: CASSTRTGFGRYGYTF

v_gene: TRBV27
d_gene: TRBD1
abundance: .
j_gene: TRBJ1-2
CDR3nt: TGTGCCAGCAGTTTATCCCCGACAGGGCTAGACGGCTACACCTTC
CDR3aa: CASSLSPTGLDGYTF

v_gene: TRBV27
d_gene: .
abundance: medium-sized
j_gene: TRBJ1-1
CDR3nt: TGTGCCAGCAGGTTAGGAGGGGCCGCGAACACTGAAGCTTTCTTT
CDR3aa: CASRLGGAANTEAFF

v_gene: TRBV30
d_gene: .
abundance: .
j_gene: TRBJ1-1
CDR3nt: TGTGCCTGGAGTCCCCCTTTTGAAGCTTTCTTT
CDR3aa: CAWSPPFEAFF

v_gene: TRBV11-2
d_gene: TRBD1
abundance: .
j_gene: TRBJ1-4
CDR3nt: TGTGCCAGCAGCACGCGCGATTGGGGAAGGGGACAGGGGAATGAAAAACTGTTTTTT
CDR3aa: CASSTRDWGRGQGNEKLFF

v_gene: TRBV7-2
d_gene: .
abundance: .
j_gene: TRBJ1-5
CDR3nt: TGTGCCAGCAGCTCTTCAGGTATAAGCAATCAGCCCCAGCATTTT
CDR3aa: CASSSSGISNQPQHF

v_gene: TRBV28
d_gene: .
abundance: .
j_gene: TRBJ2-1
CDR3nt: TGTGCCAGCAGTATCCGACAGGATCCCTACAATGAGCAGTTCTTC
CDR3aa: CASSIRQDPYNEQFF

v_gene: TRBV27
d_gene: .
abundance: few
j_gene: TRBJ1-6
CDR3nt: TGTGCCAGCCGCGCGGCCGGAGGTTCACCCCTCCACTTT
CDR3aa: CASRAAGGSPLHF

v_gene: TRBV4-3
d_gene: TRBD1
abundance: .
j_gene: TRBJ1-1
CDR3nt: TGCGCCAGCAGCCGAATACAGGGGGCCTATGAAGCTTTCTTT
CDR3aa: CASSRIQGAYEAFF

v_gene: TRBV11-2
d_gene: TRBD1
abundance: .
j_gene: TRBJ2-5
CDR3nt: TGTGCCAGCAGCTTGGGACAGGGGAGGACCCAGTACTTC
CDR3aa: CASSLGQGRTQYF

v_gene: TRBV5-5
d_gene: TRBD1
abundance: .
j_gene: TRBJ1-4
CDR3nt: TGTGCCAGCAGCTCGACAGGGGAGGATCGAGAAAAACTGTTTTTT
CDR3aa: CASSSTGEDREKLFF

v_gene: TRBV14
d_gene: TRBD1
abundance: .
j_gene: TRBJ2-2
CDR3nt: TGTGCCAGCAGCCATGACAGGGGGCTAGGCACCGGGGAGCTGTTTTTT
CDR3aa: CASSHDRGLGTGELFF

v_gene: TRBV2
d_gene: .
abundance: .
j_gene: TRBJ2-1
CDR3nt: TGTGCCAGCAGTGAAGTGCAGGGCAAGGTTGAGCAGTTCTTC
CDR3aa: CASSEVQGKVEQFF

v_gene: TRBV4-2
d_gene: TRBD2
abundance: .
j_gene: TRBJ2-7
CDR3nt: TGTGCCAGCAGCCAAGGACTAGCGGGCTCCTACGAGCAGTACTTC
CDR3aa: CASSQGLAGSYEQYF

v_gene: TRBV20-1
d_gene: TRBD2
abundance: .
j_gene: TRBJ2-7
CDR3nt: TGCAGTGCTAGTCTAGCGGGTCTTGACTACGAGCAGTACTTC
CDR3aa: CSASLAGLDYEQYF

v_gene: TRBV6-5
d_gene: .
abundance: .
j_gene: TRBJ1-3
CDR3nt: TGTGCCAGCAGTTACCCAGGACAGAAGAACACCATATATTTT
CDR3aa: CASSYPGQKNTIYF

v_gene: TRBV9
d_gene: .
abundance: .
j_gene: TRBJ1-4
CDR3nt: TGTGCCAGCAGCGTGGCCCCAGGGGAAAAACTGCTTTTT
CDR3aa: CASSVAPGEKLLF

v_gene: TRBV11-2
d_gene: .
abundance: .
j_gene: TRBJ2-7
CDR3nt: TGTGCCAGCAGCCGGGGTTTGTACGAGCAGTACTTC
CDR3aa: CASSRGLYEQYF

v_gene: TRBV11-2
d_gene: .
abundance: .
j_gene: TRBJ2-5
CDR3nt: TGTGCCAGCAGCTTAGGGGTAGGGGGTAGAGAGACCCAGTACTTC
CDR3aa: CASSLGVGGRETQYF

v_gene: TRBV28
d_gene: .
abundance: once
j_gene: TRBJ2-1
CDR3nt: TGTGCCAGCAGTCTTATGCAGGGATTCTACAATGAGCAGTTCTTC
CDR3aa: CASSLMQGFYNEQFF

v_gene: TRBV2
d_gene: .
abundance: .
j_gene: TRBJ1-6
CDR3nt: TGTGCCAGCAGTGAACGCGCGCCCCTCCACTTT
CDR3aa: CASSERAPLHF

v_gene: TRBV19
d_gene: TRBD1
abundance: .
j_gene: TRBJ2-1
CDR3nt: TGTGCCAGTAGCACCGGGACAGGGCCTTACAATGAGCAGTTCTTC
CDR3aa: CASSTGTGPYNEQFF

v_gene: TRBV30
d_gene: TRBD2
abundance: .
j_gene: TRBJ2-5
CDR3nt: TGTGCCTGGAAAGGACTAGCGAAAGAGACCCAGTACTTC
CDR3aa: CAWKGLAKETQYF

v_gene: TRBV19
d_gene: .
abundance: .
j_gene: TRBJ1-4
CDR3nt: TGTGCCAGTAGTATGACAGTGAGTAATGAAAAACTGCTTTTT
CDR3aa: CASSMTVSNEKLLF

v_gene: TRBV5-1
d_gene: .
abundance: .
j_gene: TRBJ2-2
CDR3nt: TGCGCCAGCAGCTGGGGAGCTAGCGCTACGAACACCGGGGAGCTGTTTTTT
CDR3aa: CASSWGASATNTGELFF